This TCR beta chain comes out of a study of CD8 T cells in Susac syndrome. Findings and limits, study-wide: As the study acknowledged, the number of individuals who were part of its TCR sequencing and HLA analysis was relatively small.

As concerns this clonotype: Its antigen is not known.

RNA was extracted with the RNeasy kit, and a quantity of roughly 0.45 to 1 ug was reverse transcribed using random hexamers. The method of amplification for TCR beta CDR3 was immunoSEQ multiplex PCR, covering 54 Vbeta and 13 Jbeta. Each CDR3 protein is one row after TCRdb ran MiXCR on the immunoSEQ multiplex PCR reads. The sample has about 280,000 distinct CDR3 sequences, approximately 81% seen once. CDR1 is SEHNR, CDR2 FQNEAQ, per germline (reference sequence). Trimming cost V 5 bases and J 7 bases; bases outside gene matches: 12. CDR3 length: 17 residues. Sequenced sample: CD8+ T cells from PBMCs. The source of this sequence is a human donor with multiple sclerosis. The gene calls are TRBV7-9 and TRBJ2-1; TRBD2 agrees at 12 bases. The CDR3 protein is CASSPGLAGNLGNEQFF. Here the CDR3 DNA reads TGTGCCAGCAGCCCCGGACTAGCGGGAAACCTCGGGAATGAGCAGTTCTTC.